This T cell receptor (beta chain) was found in a study of T-cell reconstitution after alpha-beta-depleted transplantation in children. Preparation of the TCRbeta library used unique molecular identifiers. TCRdb analysed the PCR reads with MiXCR anew, one entry per CDR3 protein. This table has approximately 97,000 distinct CDR3 sequences, 7.5% to 9.5% appearing once. Germline-derived CDR1 and CDR2 are SGHNT and YYREEE (reference sequence). CDR3 length equals 15 residues. Trimming shortened V by 4 bases and J by 4 bases, and 15 bases separated the two germline ends. Study conclusions and caveats: T-cell numbers and diversity, one year after transplant, stemmed largely from T cells that were newly produced. By about two months after transplant, alpha-beta T cells reportedly arose from several hundred graft clones that had expanded. The origin of high day-60 TCRbeta diversity in some patients lay in surviving recipient T cells and thymic progenitors.

This clonotype was seen many times. Its antigen is as yet unknown. The sequence was collected from a boy between 2 and 15 years old with acute lymphoblastic leukemia, due to receive a stem cell transplant. This specimen consisted of PBMCs, obtained before TCRalphabeta/CD19-depleted stem cell transplant. This chain joins TRBV5-4 and TRBJ2-1; D is possibly TRBD1 or TRBD2 (6 bases each). The DNA for the CDR3 is TGTGCCAGCAGCCCGGAACCGGGGGCGTACAATGAGCAGTTCTTC. Protein product: CASSPEPGAYNEQFF.